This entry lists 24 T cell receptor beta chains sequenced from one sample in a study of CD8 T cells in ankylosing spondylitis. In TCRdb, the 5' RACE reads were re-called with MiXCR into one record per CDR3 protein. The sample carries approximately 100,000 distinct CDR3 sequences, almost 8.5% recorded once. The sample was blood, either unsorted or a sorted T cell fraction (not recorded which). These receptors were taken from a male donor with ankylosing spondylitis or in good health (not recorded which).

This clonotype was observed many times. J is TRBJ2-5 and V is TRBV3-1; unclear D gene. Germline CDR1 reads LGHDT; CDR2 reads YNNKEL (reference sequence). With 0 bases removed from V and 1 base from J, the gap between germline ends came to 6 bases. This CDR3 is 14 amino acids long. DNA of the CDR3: TGTGCCAGCAGCCAAGACACAATCCAAGAGACCCAGTACTTC. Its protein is CASSQDTIQETQYF.

Written as DNA, the CDR3 is TGCAGTGCTAAGCACGGCTTCTGTGGCTACACCTTC. This codes for CSAKHGFCGYTF. The gene calls are TRBV20-1 and TRBJ1-2, with no clear D. This CDR3 is 12 amino acids long. Germline V gives CDR1 DFQATT, CDR2 SNEGSKA (reference sequence). Deletions cut 4 bases from V and 7 bases from J, with 13 bases between.

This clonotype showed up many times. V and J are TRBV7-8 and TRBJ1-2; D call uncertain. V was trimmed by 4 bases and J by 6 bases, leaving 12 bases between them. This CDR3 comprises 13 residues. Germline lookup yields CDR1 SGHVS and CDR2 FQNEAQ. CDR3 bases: TGTGCCAGCAGCTCACGACTTCGCGATGGCTACACCTTC. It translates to CASSSRLRDGYTF.

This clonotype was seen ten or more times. This CDR3 reads CASSYRDTDYSNQPQHF. CDR3 bases: TGTGCCAGCAGTTACCGGGACACTGACTATAGCAATCAGCCCCAGCATTTT. This rearrangement joins TRBV6-5 to TRBJ1-5, with a tentative D call TRBD1 (6 bases). Per the germline V gene, CDR1 is MNHEY and CDR2 is SVGAGI. CDR3 size: 17 residues. V was cut by 2 bases and J by 0 bases, with 14 bases left in between.

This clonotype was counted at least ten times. In nucleotides, the CDR3 is TGCGCCAGCAGACTAGCTTTGAACACCGGGGAGCTGTTTTTT. It is translated as CASRLALNTGELFF. The chain links TRBV10-2 to TRBJ2-2; TRBD2 is a possible D gene (6 bases). Germline V gene sequence: CDR1 WSHSY, CDR2 SAAADI. The CDR3 spans 14 residues. Trimming shortened V by 6 bases and J by 1 base, and 9 bases separated the two germline ends.

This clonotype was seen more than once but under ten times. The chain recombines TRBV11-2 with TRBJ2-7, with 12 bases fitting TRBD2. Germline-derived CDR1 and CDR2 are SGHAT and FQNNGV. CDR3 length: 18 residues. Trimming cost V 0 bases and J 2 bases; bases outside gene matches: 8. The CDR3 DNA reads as TGTGCCAGCAGCTTAGAACTAGCGGGAGGCATAATGACCTACGAGCAGTACTTC. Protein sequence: CASSLELAGGIMTYEQYF. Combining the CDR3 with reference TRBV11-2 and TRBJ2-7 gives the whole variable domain EAGVAQSPRYKIIEKRQSVAFWCNPISGHATLYWYQQILGQGPKLLIQFQNNGVVDDSQLPKDRFSAERLKGVDSTLKIQPAKLEDSAVYLCASSLELAGGIMTYEQYFGPGTRLTVT.

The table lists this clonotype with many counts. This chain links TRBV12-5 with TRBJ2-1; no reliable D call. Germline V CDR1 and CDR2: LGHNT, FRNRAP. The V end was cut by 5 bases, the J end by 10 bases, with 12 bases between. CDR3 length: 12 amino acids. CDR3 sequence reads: CASGLLLREQFF. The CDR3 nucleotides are TGTGCTAGTGGTCTACTTCTCCGGGAGCAGTTCTTC.

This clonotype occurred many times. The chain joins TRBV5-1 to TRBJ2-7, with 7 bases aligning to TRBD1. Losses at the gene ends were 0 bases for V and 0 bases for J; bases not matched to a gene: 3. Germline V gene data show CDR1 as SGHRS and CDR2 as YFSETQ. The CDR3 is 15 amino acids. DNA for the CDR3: TGCGCCAGCAGCTTGGTGGGACAGACCTCCTACGAGCAGTACTTC. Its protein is CASSLVGQTSYEQYF.

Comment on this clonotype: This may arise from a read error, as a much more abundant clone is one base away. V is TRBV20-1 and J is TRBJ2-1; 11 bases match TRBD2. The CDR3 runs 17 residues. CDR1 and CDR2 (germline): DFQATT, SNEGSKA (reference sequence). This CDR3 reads CSARDRLAGGSYNEQIF. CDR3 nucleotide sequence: TGCAGTGCTAGAGATCGCCTAGCGGGGGGCTCCTACAATGAGCAGATCTTC.

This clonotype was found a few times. The CDR3 loop is CASSSGGRATEAFF. The DNA of the CDR3 is TGTGCCAGCAGCTCCGGGGGGAGGGCCACTGAAGCTTTCTTT. This chain uses TRBV11-1 with TRBJ1-1, with D maybe TRBD1 (5 bases). The V end was cut by 4 bases, the J end by 4 bases, with 13 bases between. Germline V gene sequence: CDR1 SGHAT, CDR2 FQDESV (reference sequence). CDR3 length equals 14 residues.

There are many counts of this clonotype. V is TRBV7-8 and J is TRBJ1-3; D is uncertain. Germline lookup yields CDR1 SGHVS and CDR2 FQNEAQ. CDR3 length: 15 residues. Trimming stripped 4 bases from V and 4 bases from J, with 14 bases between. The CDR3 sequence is CASSSRRERGNTIYF. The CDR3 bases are TGTGCCAGCAGCTCTCGCCGGGAAAGAGGAAACACCATATATTTT.

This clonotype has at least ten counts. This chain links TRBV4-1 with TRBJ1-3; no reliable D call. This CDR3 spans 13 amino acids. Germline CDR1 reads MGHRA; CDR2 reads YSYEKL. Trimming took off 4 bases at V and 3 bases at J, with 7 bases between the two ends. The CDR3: CASSPPGGNTIYF. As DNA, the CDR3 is TGCGCCAGCAGCCCCCCGGGTGGAAACACCATATATTTT.

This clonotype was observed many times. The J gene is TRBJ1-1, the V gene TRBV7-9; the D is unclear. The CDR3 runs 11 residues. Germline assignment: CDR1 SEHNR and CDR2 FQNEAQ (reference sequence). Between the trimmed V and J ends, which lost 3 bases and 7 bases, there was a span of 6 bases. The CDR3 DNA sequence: TGTGCCAGCAGCTTCGGTAGTGAAGCTTTCTTT. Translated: CASSFGSEAFF. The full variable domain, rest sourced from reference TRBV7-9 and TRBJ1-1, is DTGVSQNPRHKITKRGQNVTFRCDPISEHNRLYWYRQTLGQGPEFLTYFQNEAQLEKSRLLSDRFSAERPKGSFSTLEIQRTEQGDSAMYLCASSFGSEAFFGQGTRLTVV.

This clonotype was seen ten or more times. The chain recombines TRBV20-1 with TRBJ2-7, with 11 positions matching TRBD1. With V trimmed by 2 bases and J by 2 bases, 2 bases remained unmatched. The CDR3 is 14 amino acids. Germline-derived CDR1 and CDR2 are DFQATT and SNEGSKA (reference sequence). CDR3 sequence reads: CSARSGQGAYEQYF. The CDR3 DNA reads TGCAGTGCTAGATCGGGACAGGGGGCCTACGAGCAGTACTTC.

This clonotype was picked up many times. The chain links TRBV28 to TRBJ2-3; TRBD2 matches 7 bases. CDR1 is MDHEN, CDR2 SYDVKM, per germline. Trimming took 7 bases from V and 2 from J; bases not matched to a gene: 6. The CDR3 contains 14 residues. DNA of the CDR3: TGTGCCAGCAATGTGGCGGGAGACACAGATACGCAGTATTTT. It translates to CASNVAGDTDTQYF.

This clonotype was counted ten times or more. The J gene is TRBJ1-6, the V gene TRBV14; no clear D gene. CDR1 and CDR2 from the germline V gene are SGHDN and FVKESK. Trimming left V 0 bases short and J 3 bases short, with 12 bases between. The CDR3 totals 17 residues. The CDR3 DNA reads TGTGCCAGCAGCCAAGATCCGGGGATGTACTATAATTCACCCCTCCACTTT. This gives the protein CASSQDPGMYYNSPLHF.

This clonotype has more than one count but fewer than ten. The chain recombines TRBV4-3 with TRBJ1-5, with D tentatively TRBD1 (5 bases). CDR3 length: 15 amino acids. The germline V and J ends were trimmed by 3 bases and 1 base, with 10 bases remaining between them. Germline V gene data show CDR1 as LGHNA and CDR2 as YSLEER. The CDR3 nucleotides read TGCGCCAGCAGCCAGAACCGGGACAGCAATCAGCCCCAGCATTTT. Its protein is CASSQNRDSNQPQHF.

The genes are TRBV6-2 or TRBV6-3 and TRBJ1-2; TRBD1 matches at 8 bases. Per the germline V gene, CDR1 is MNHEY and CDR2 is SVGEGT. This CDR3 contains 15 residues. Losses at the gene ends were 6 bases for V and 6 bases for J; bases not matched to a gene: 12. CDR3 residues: CASSLDRGDWNGYTF. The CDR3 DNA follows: TGTGCCAGCAGCCTCGACAGGGGCGATTGGAATGGCTACACCTTC.

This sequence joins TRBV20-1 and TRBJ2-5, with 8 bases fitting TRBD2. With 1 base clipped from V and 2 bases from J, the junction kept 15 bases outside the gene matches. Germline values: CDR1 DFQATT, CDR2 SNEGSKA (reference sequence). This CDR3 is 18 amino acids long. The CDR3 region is CSARVGAPTGGAQETQYF. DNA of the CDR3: TGCAGTGCTAGAGTAGGAGCGCCCACGGGGGGGGCGCAAGAGACCCAGTACTTC.

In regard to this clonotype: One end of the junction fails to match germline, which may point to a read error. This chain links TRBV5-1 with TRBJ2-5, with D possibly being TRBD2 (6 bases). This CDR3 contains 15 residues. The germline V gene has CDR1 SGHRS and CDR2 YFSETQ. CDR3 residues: CASSFQGLTQEIQYF. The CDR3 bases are TGCGCCAGCAGCTTTCAGGGACTTACACAAGAGATCCAGTACTTC.

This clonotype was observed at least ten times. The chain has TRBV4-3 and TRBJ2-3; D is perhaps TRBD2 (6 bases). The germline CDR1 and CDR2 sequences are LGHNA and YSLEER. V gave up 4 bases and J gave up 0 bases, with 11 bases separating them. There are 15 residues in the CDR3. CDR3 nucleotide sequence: TGCGCCAGCAGCCCAGGAGGGACTAGCACAGATACGCAGTATTTT. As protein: CASSPGGTSTDTQYF.

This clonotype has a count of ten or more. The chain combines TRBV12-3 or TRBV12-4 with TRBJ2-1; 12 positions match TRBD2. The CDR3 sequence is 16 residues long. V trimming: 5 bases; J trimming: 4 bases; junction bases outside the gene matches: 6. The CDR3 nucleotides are TGTGCCAGCAGTCGATGGACTAGCGGGGTATACAATGAGCAGTTCTTC. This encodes CASSRWTSGVYNEQFF.

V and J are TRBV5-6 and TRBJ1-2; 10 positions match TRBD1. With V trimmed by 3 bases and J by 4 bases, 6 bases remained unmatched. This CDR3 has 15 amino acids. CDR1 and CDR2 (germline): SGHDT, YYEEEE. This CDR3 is CASSYDGTGVYGYTF. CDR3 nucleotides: TGTGCCAGCAGCTACGACGGGACAGGGGTCTATGGCTACACCTTC.

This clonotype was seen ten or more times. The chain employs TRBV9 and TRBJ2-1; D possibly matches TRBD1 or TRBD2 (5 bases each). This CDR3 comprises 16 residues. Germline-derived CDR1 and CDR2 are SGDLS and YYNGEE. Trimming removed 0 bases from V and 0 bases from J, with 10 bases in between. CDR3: CASSVGGRGSYNEQFF. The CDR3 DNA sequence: TGTGCCAGCAGCGTAGGGGGGAGAGGCTCCTACAATGAGCAGTTCTTC.